This note documents a single T cell receptor (beta chain) sequence. What antigen it recognizes has not been identified. Base qualities are missing; no much larger clone stands one base away. The data derive from a study of T cell responses to AZD1222 COVID-19 vaccine listed by TCRdb under 2021. Turning to the overall study: TCR sequencing was performed for roughly 250 trial participants, of whom roughly 200 were given two doses of AZD1222 and around 25 were given two doses of MenACWY control vaccine. Trial participants were enrolled into age subgroups of 18-55, 56-69 and 70-plus years, which contained 148, 28 and 57 TCR-sequenced participants, respectively. What the research found in general, with its limitations: Because no day 14 peak-response samples were available, repertoires were characterized only after the peak T cell response. Reportedly, close to half of the unique spike-specific TCRs recognized epitopes lying outside the regions that are mutated in the B.1.351 and B.1.1.7 variants. Participants were mostly white British and included more females than males, and it was suggested by the authors that clonal diversity may have been underestimated. Spike-specific TCR breadth and depth rose significantly after two AZD1222 doses compared with day 0 and with MenACWY recipients. CD4 TCRs associated with the vaccine covered the entire spike protein, and the dominant responses were in regions 160-218 and 743-854. Conclusions about previously exposed vaccinees are limited because only six or seven AZD1222 recipients were SARS-CoV-2 seropositive at baseline. In the small 56-69-year group, the increase in depth fell short of significance, most likely because of low power.

The CDR3 regions of human TCRbeta chains were subjected to immunosequencing. Turning to the authors' computational methods: Repertoire TCRs were matched against a reference library of SARS-CoV-2-specific TCRs generated with the MIRA antigen-specificity platform. Breadth was defined as the fraction of unique TCRs that were SARS-CoV-2-associated. Depth was defined as the fraction of total T cells that were SARS-CoV-2-associated. Each spike-specific TCR was assigned to its reactive spike region and to a CD4 or CD8 class using the MIRA data. Log10-transformed breadth and depth values were compared by one-way ANOVA with Sidak's multiple comparisons tests. TCRdb limited this immuneACCESS table to in-frame rearrangements with V and J called. A share of clones is missing; checked studies link under half to unresolved V genes, and the rest is unexplained. The V and J calls and clone size are taken from that table; D and trimming were inferred from the DNA. The sample data list approximately 74,000 clones, and 70% to 90% of these were observed just once. The top ten clones comprise about 23% of the sample.

This sample's time point label indicates: about 28 days (+/-7) after the second vaccine dose. AZD1222 recipients with second doses at about 4 weeks or about 12 weeks were pooled, because spike-specific TCR depth and breadth did not differ between schedules. Samples from vaccinated people were obtained from the UK trials COV001 and COV002, which included a single-blind randomized controlled phase 2/3 trial of AZD1222 (ChAdOx1 nCoV-19) in healthy adults. For TCRbeta chain sequencing, PBMC samples were collected from trial participants at day 0 and at day 28 after the second dose. CDR3 length: 13 amino acids, cysteine to phenylalanine. Only CDR3 DNA is held: 39 bases, read in frame from base 1. The germline V gene encodes CDR1 SGHAT and CDR2 FQNNGV. The germline ends are 7 bases apart after V is trimmed by 0 bases and J by 5 bases.

The specimen was peripheral blood, collected 28 days after the second AZD1222 dose. This sequence originates from an adult who received the AZD1222 COVID-19 vaccine. The chain joins TRBV11-2 to TRBJ1-2, with the D gene too uncertain to name. The nucleotide sequence is TGTGCCAGCAGCTTAGACGGATTATATGGCTACACCTTC. Translated, it gives CASSLDGLYGYTF.